Below, 16 T cell receptor beta chains from the same sample are listed, as sequenced in a study of control samples from healthy donors and cancer patients. Profiled with immunoSEQ multiplex PCR; TCRdb holds only in-frame clones, not every one. The table has more than 150,000 clones, roughly 92% seen once. The sample was blood. The source of these receptors is a woman in her 30s in good health.

The chain's CDR3 is CASSSLDRDNEQFF. As DNA, the CDR3 is TGTGCCAGCAGTTCCCTGGACAGGGACAATGAGCAGTTCTTC. This chain connects TRBV6-2 or TRBV6-3 to TRBJ2-1, with TRBD1 matching 8 bases. The CDR3 is made up of 14 amino acids. The germline V gene has CDR1 MNHEY and CDR2 SVGEGT. V dropped 4 bases and J dropped 5; count of bases not matched to a gene: 4.

The CDR3 loop reads CASSMTGLYGYTF. The CDR3 region has the DNA TGTGCCAGTAGTATGACGGGGCTATATGGCTACACCTTC. The V and J genes are TRBV19 and TRBJ1-2, with D perhaps TRBD1 (5 bases). Germline V gene sequence: CDR1 LNHDA, CDR2 SQIVND (reference sequence). Trimming pared 3 bases from V and 5 bases from J, leaving 10 bases between. The CDR3 spans 13 residues.

J is TRBJ2-1 and V is TRBV19; D is uncertain. This CDR3 comprises 16 residues. V was shortened by 1 base and J by 4 bases, with 14 bases between the two germline ends. Germline loops: CDR1 LNHDA, CDR2 SQIVND (reference sequence). The chain's CDR3 is CASSIVGKGQYNEQFF. The CDR3 nucleotides read TGTGCCAGTAGTATAGTGGGCAAGGGTCAGTACAATGAGCAGTTCTTC. Full variable domain (missing parts from reference TRBV19 and TRBJ2-1): DGGITQSPKYLFRKEGQNVTLSCEQNLNHDAMYWYRQDPGQGLRLIYYSQIVNDFQKGDIAEGYSVSREKKESFPLTVTSAQKNPTAFYLCASSIVGKGQYNEQFFGPGTRLTVL.

V and J are TRBV6-6 and TRBJ1-5; TRBD1 might be the D (5 bases). CDR3 length equals 14 residues. With 6 bases removed from V and 7 bases from J, the gap between germline ends came to 16 bases. Germline V gene sequence: CDR1 MNHNY, CDR2 SVGAGI (reference sequence). The CDR3 DNA follows: TGTGCCAGCAGCTTAACAGGTTTTGACCAGCCCCAGCATTTT. This sequence encodes CASSLTGFDQPQHF.

The chain joins TRBV6-2 or TRBV6-3 to TRBJ2-1; D unresolved. Per the germline V gene, CDR1 is MNHEY and CDR2 is SVGEGT. Trimming removed 4 bases at V and 5 bases at J, with 6 bases between. CDR3 length equals 12 residues. This chain's CDR3 is CASSSADNEQFF. In nucleotides, the CDR3 is TGTGCCAGCAGTTCAGCCGACAATGAGCAGTTCTTC.

J is TRBJ2-7 and V is TRBV9; 9 bases map to TRBD1. The germline gives CDR1 SGDLS, CDR2 YYNGEE. Losses at the gene ends were 7 bases for V and 3 bases for J; bases not matched to a gene: 14. CDR3 length: 16 residues. As DNA, the CDR3 is TGTGCCAGCCGCAACCGTAAGGGACAGGGTCGCTACGAGCAGTACTTC. Translated: CASRNRKGQGRYEQYF.

The rearrangement joins TRBV19 to TRBJ2-2; 7 nucleotides align to TRBD2. Trimming cost V 4 bases and J 4 bases; bases outside gene matches: 3. The CDR3 is made up of 14 amino acids. Germline V gives CDR1 LNHDA, CDR2 SQIVND (reference sequence). The CDR3 protein is CASSNRGSTGELFF. In DNA form, the CDR3 reads TGTGCCAGTAGTAACCGCGGGAGCACCGGGGAGCTGTTTTTT.

A single count supports this clone. V is TRBV28 and J is TRBJ1-2, with D unresolved. The germline CDR1 and CDR2 sequences are MDHEN and SYDVKM. The CDR3 consists of 13 residues. Trimming shortened V by 8 bases and J by 6 bases, and 16 bases separated the two germline ends. The CDR3 loop reads CASGLNGLHGYTF. CDR3 in DNA: TGTGCCAGCGGACTTAACGGACTCCATGGCTACACCTTC.

The chain employs TRBV28 and TRBJ2-1; 8 nucleotides agree with TRBD2. Germline lookup yields CDR1 MDHEN and CDR2 SYDVKM. There are 16 residues in the CDR3. V trimming: 5 bases; J trimming: 4 bases; junction bases outside the gene matches: 10. The CDR3, as DNA: TGTGCCAGCAGTCTCCCTTCAGCGGGAGTTTACAATGAGCAGTTCTTC. This codes for CASSLPSAGVYNEQFF. Full variable domain (missing parts from reference TRBV28 and TRBJ2-1): DVKVTQSSRYLVKRTGEKVFLECVQDMDHENMFWYRQDPGLGLRLIYFSYDVKMKEKGDIPEGYSVSREKKERFSLILESASTNQTSMYLCASSLPSAGVYNEQFFGPGTRLTVL.

The genes are TRBV11-2 and TRBJ2-7; 8 bases align to TRBD2. Germline CDR1 SGHAT, CDR2 FQNNGV. J was trimmed by 0 bases and V by 3 bases; bases with no gene match: 4. This CDR3 contains 15 residues. The CDR3 spells CASSFTGGGSYEQYF. The CDR3 DNA sequence: TGTGCCAGCAGCTTCACGGGAGGGGGCTCCTACGAGCAGTACTTC. The variable domain in full, completed from reference TRBV11-2 and TRBJ2-7, reads EAGVAQSPRYKIIEKRQSVAFWCNPISGHATLYWYQQILGQGPKLLIQFQNNGVVDDSQLPKDRFSAERLKGVDSTLKIQPAKLEDSAVYLCASSFTGGGSYEQYFGPGTRLTVT.

The chain carries TRBV6-2 or TRBV6-3 and TRBJ1-5, with 7 bases identical to TRBD1. The V gene end was trimmed by 4 bases and the J gene end by 1 base; junction bases not matched to a gene: 7. The length of the CDR3 is 16 residues. Germline assignment: CDR1 MNHEY and CDR2 SVGEGT. The CDR3 region is CASSSTDRESNQPQHF. The CDR3 DNA sequence: TGTGCCAGCAGTTCCACCGACAGGGAGAGCAATCAGCCCCAGCATTTT.

This CDR3 is CASSFRGVGNTIYF. In DNA, the CDR3 is TGTGCCAGCAGTTTTAGAGGGGTTGGAAACACCATATATTTT. The rearrangement uses TRBV28 and TRBJ1-3, with TRBD1 as a possible D gene (5 bases). Trimming removed 3 bases from V and 3 bases from J, with 9 bases in between. From germline, CDR1 is MDHEN and CDR2 SYDVKM. The CDR3 extends over 14 amino acids.

This chain links TRBV7-3 with TRBJ2-5, with D uncertain. The CDR3 totals 16 residues. Germline V lookup: CDR1 SGHTA, CDR2 FQGTGA. Trimming took 2 bases from V and 2 from J, leaving 15 bases between them. The CDR3 region has the DNA TGTGCCAGCAGCTTACGTGCTACGACGGATCAAGAGACCCAGTACTTC. It specifies CASSLRATTDQETQYF. Variable domain in full (rest from reference TRBV7-3 and TRBJ2-5): GAGVSQTPSNKVTEKGKYVELRCDPISGHTALYWYRQSLGQGPEFLIYFQGTGAADDSGLPNDRFFAVRPEGSVSTLKIQRTERGDSAVYLCASSLRATTDQETQYFGPGTRLLVL.

The chain recombines TRBV7-2 with TRBJ1-2; 10 bases line up with TRBD1. This CDR3 is built from 16 residues. Germline V lookup: CDR1 SGHTA, CDR2 FQGNSA. The V gene end was trimmed by 3 bases and the J gene end by 8 bases; junction bases not matched to a gene: 12. CDR3 nucleotide sequence: TGTGCCAGCAGCTTTCTTTCCGGGACAGGGGAGTTCGGCTACACCTTC. It encodes CASSFLSGTGEFGYTF.

The chain combines TRBV7-2 with TRBJ1-1; D is perhaps TRBD1 (5 bases). Trimming stripped 1 base from V and 1 base from J, with 7 bases between. The CDR3 totals 14 residues. Germline CDR1 and CDR2: SGHTA and FQGNSA. CDR3 sequence reads: CASSLDQGNTEAFF. The CDR3 bases are TGTGCCAGCAGCTTAGATCAGGGGAACACTGAAGCTTTCTTT.

This clone occurred a few times. The chain combines TRBV29-1 with TRBJ2-7; no clear D. The CDR3 runs 12 residues. Between the trimmed V and J ends, which lost 0 bases and 5 bases, there was a span of 8 bases. Germline CDR1 is SQVTM and CDR2 is ANQGSEA. CDR3 nucleotides: TGCAGCGTTGAAGATCCCAGGAACGAGCAGTACTTC. It yields the protein CSVEDPRNEQYF.